The 32 T cell receptor beta chains given below trace back to one sample, sequenced in a study of Graves' ophthalmopathy and Graves' hyperthyroidism (dated by TCRdb to about 2018). The sequencing machine was an Illumina HiSeq 2000. For repertoire sequencing, the TCR beta CDR3 regions were amplified from RNA transcripts. The first round of RT-PCR was done with HTBI primers and the Qiagen OneStep RT-PCR kit, and was followed by a second round of multiplex PCR, then size selection and purification. TCRdb reprocessed the public reads (quality trimming at Q25 with fastp, clone calling with MiXCR) and kept in-frame beta chains. Rows matching on CDR3 protein sequence are summarized as one entry with the most common DNA and genes. The table for this sample lists a few hundred thousand distinct CDR3 sequences; 20% to 25% of them were counted only once. The ten largest clones add up to roughly 3.2% of the sample.

Sequencing was carried out using peripheral blood. These receptors were obtained from a young woman with stable Graves' hyperthyroidism. Donor details come from another sample of the same person, matched by shared clones.

This clonotype was detected a few times. Given a much more abundant clone one base away, this may be a read error. The CDR3 reads CSARDPGLAGRLAKNIKYF. The CDR3 DNA follows: TGCAGTGCTAGAGATCCCGGACTAGCGGGAAGACTAGCCAAAAACATTAAGTACTTC. This chain joins TRBV20-1 and TRBJ2-4, with 12 bases matching TRBD2. From germline, CDR1 is DFQATT and CDR2 SNEGSKA (reference sequence). The CDR3 sequence is 19 residues long.

This clonotype was seen ten or more times. The CDR3 bases are TGCGCCAGCAGTGGAGGCTCGGTAGTTTCTGGAAACACCATATATTTT. Encoded protein: CASSGGSVVSGNTIYF. This rearrangement joins TRBV10-1 to TRBJ1-3; D ambiguous. Trimming removed 4 bases at V and 1 base at J, with 14 bases between. CDR3 length equals 16 residues. Germline values: CDR1 WNHNN, CDR2 SYGVQD (reference sequence).

This clonotype was recorded many times. The rearrangement uses TRBV20-1 and TRBJ2-7; the D gene is possibly TRBD2 (6 bases). This CDR3 comprises 15 residues. Germline V lookup: CDR1 DFQATT, CDR2 SNEGSKA (reference sequence). Deletions cut 5 bases from V and 2 bases from J, with 19 bases between. The CDR3 here is CSAAQNHLATYEQYF. The CDR3 DNA sequence: TGCAGTGCTGCCCAGAACCATCTAGCGACCTACGAGCAGTACTTC.

This clonotype has a count of ten or more. This chain links TRBV6-2 or TRBV6-3 with TRBJ2-7, with a weak D call TRBD2 (6 bases). V lost 2 bases to trimming and J lost 2 bases, with 13 bases between them. Germline values: CDR1 MNHEY, CDR2 SVGEGT. The CDR3 is 15 residues long. The CDR3 sequence is CASSYRAGTPYEQYF. DNA of the CDR3: TGTGCCAGCAGTTACCGTGCGGGGACCCCCTACGAGCAGTACTTC.

The sample holds many counts of this clonotype. This sequence joins TRBV12-3 or TRBV12-4 and TRBJ2-2; 12 positions agree with TRBD2. The trim removed 5 bases at V and 7 bases at J, leaving 5 bases unmatched. This CDR3 spans 15 amino acids. This CDR3 reads CASSRLAGAGGELFF. DNA of the CDR3: TGTGCCAGCAGTCGACTAGCGGGAGCCGGCGGGGAGCTGTTTTTT.

This clonotype was observed many times. The chain carries TRBV7-9 and TRBJ2-7, with D tentatively TRBD2 (5 bases). Germline V CDR1 and CDR2: SEHNR, FQNEAQ (reference sequence). V was pared by 0 bases and J by 0 bases, with 12 bases between. The CDR3 has 16 amino acids. This CDR3 is CASSLAISGSSYEQYF. In nucleotides, the CDR3 is TGTGCCAGCAGCTTAGCCATCAGCGGCAGCTCCTACGAGCAGTACTTC.

Relative to its sample, this clonotype is medium-sized (0.01 to 0.1%). The chain employs TRBV6-5 and TRBJ1-2, with TRBD1 matching over 8 bases. Trimming took 0 bases from V and 8 from J; bases not matched to a gene: 5. The germline CDR1 and CDR2 sequences are MNHEY and SVGAGI. The CDR3 is 14 amino acids. The CDR3: CASSYSGDRHGYTF. The DNA of the CDR3 is TGTGCCAGCAGTTACTCAGGGGACAGGCACGGCTACACCTTC.

This clonotype was counted ten times or more. The chain recombines TRBV6-5 with TRBJ2-7, with TRBD2 identical over 7 bases. J was trimmed by 3 bases and V by 5 bases; bases with no gene match: 7. Germline V gene lookup returns CDR1 MNHEY and CDR2 SVGAGI. This CDR3 has 14 amino acids. The CDR3 DNA reads TGTGCCAGCAGTCCCGCTAGCGGAGACTACGAGCAGTACTTC. Amino acid sequence: CASSPASGDYEQYF.

This clonotype was picked up many times. As DNA, the CDR3 is TGTGCCAGCAGTTTCGATCCTAGCGTTTATACGCAGTATTTT. Translated, it gives CASSFDPSVYTQYF. This rearrangement joins TRBV12-3 or TRBV12-4 to TRBJ2-3, with a tentative D call TRBD2 (6 bases). This CDR3 region has 14 residues. With 3 bases removed from V and 7 bases from J, the gap between germline ends came to 14 bases.

A note on this clonotype: A much larger clone lies one base from this, so it may be a read error. CDR3 region: CVSSYSGIYGYTF. The CDR3 region has the DNA TGTGTCAGCAGTTACTCTGGGATCTATGGCTACACCTTC. This rearrangement joins TRBV6-4 to TRBJ1-2; D is ambiguous. Germline V CDR1 and CDR2: MRHNA, SNTAGT. This CDR3 comprises 13 residues.

This clonotype appeared many times. The chain uses TRBV28 and TRBJ2-2; D gene uncertain. Germline-derived CDR1 and CDR2 are MDHEN and SYDVKM. The CDR3 covers 13 residues. V lost 4 bases, J lost 10 bases, and 13 bases lay in between. In DNA form, the CDR3 reads TGTGCCAGCAGTTCAACCGTAACCCTGGAGCTGTTTTTT. Translated: CASSSTVTLELFF.

This clonotype was detected many times. The chain joins TRBV9 to TRBJ1-3; 9 bases line up with TRBD1. This CDR3 contains 14 residues. Trimming at V came to 3 bases and at J to 8 bases, leaving 6 bases not matched to a gene. In germline, CDR1 is SGDLS, CDR2 YYNGEE. In DNA form, the CDR3 reads TGTGCCAGCAGCGCCGACAGGGGGACGGACACCATATATTTT. Its translation is CASSADRGTDTIYF.

The genes are TRBV6-5 and TRBJ2-7, with D possibly matching TRBD2 (6 bases). Trimming pared 4 bases from V and 0 bases from J, leaving 13 bases between. CDR3 length: 15 residues. Germline loops: CDR1 MNHEY, CDR2 SVGAGI. CDR3 protein: CASSSAQTSSYEQYF. CDR3 DNA: TGTGCCAGCAGTTCCGCTCAGACTAGCTCCTACGAGCAGTACTTC.

The gene calls are TRBV2 and TRBJ1-3; no clear D. Germline loops: CDR1 SNHLY, CDR2 FYNNEI. This CDR3 is 12 amino acids long. Between the trimmed V and J ends, which lost 5 bases and 4 bases, there was a span of 6 bases. In DNA, the CDR3 is TGTGCCAGCAGTAAACAGGGAAACACCATATATTTT. Translated, it gives CASSKQGNTIYF. Full variable domain (rest looked up from reference TRBV2 and TRBJ1-3): EPEVTQTPSHQVTQMGQEVILRCVPISNHLYFYWYRQILGQKVEFLVSFYNNEISEKSEIFDDQFSVERPDGSNFTLKIRSTKLEDSAMYFCASSKQGNTIYFGEGSWLTVV.

This clonotype was recorded many times. This chain joins TRBV6-2 or TRBV6-3 and TRBJ2-7; 10 nucleotides agree with TRBD2. This CDR3 contains 14 residues. Germline CDR1 reads MNHEY; CDR2 reads SVGEGT. V was pared by 6 bases and J by 3 bases, with 5 bases of the junction left unmatched. The CDR3, as DNA: TGTGCCAGCAGAACGACTAGCGGGCGCTACGAGCAGTACTTC. It translates to CASRTTSGRYEQYF.

This clonotype was detected many times. V usage is TRBV29-1 and J usage is TRBJ2-2; no reliable D call. The CDR3 is 14 amino acids. V lost 6 bases to trimming and J lost 3 bases, with 14 bases between them. Germline CDR1 is SQVTM and CDR2 is ANQGSEA. CDR3 in DNA: TGCAGCGTCGCTTCCCCCTTGGACACCGGGGAGCTGTTTTTT. Protein: CSVASPLDTGELFF.

This clonotype occurred many times. The gene calls are TRBV12-3 or TRBV12-4 and TRBJ2-5, with 10 bases lining up with TRBD2. The CDR3 has 16 residues. J was trimmed by 3 bases and V by 6 bases; bases with no gene match: 10. The CDR3 spells CASSALAGELKETQYF. In DNA, the CDR3 is TGTGCCAGCAGCGCCCTAGCGGGAGAGCTCAAAGAGACCCAGTACTTC.

This chain uses TRBV15 with TRBJ1-1, with D unclear. V lost 3 bases to trimming and J lost 1 base, with 15 bases between them. CDR1 is LNHNV, CDR2 YYDKDF, per germline (reference sequence). CDR3 length: 16 residues. The CDR3 sequence: CATSSSPGWENTEAFF. The CDR3 region has the DNA TGTGCCACCAGCAGCTCCCCGGGTTGGGAGAACACTGAAGCTTTCTTT.

This clonotype was detected many times. The chain combines TRBV12-3 or TRBV12-4 with TRBJ1-6; D gene uncertain. The CDR3 has 16 residues. V gave up 0 bases and J gave up 3 bases, with 9 bases separating them. The chain's CDR3 is CASSLAPTFYNSPLHF. The CDR3 DNA sequence: TGTGCCAGCAGTTTAGCGCCGACATTCTATAATTCACCCCTCCACTTT.

This clonotype came up many times. The chain links TRBV7-2 to TRBJ2-7; D not resolved. Trimming shortened V by 1 base and J by 5 bases, and 9 bases separated the two germline ends. The germline gives CDR1 SGHTA, CDR2 FQGNSA. This CDR3 has 13 residues. CDR3 DNA: TGTGCCAGCAGCTTAGAATTCCGGGACGAGCAGTACTTC. Its translation: CASSLEFRDEQYF.

This clonotype was seen a few times. The rearrangement uses TRBV20-1 and TRBJ2-5; 7 bases line up with TRBD2. Germline assignment: CDR1 DFQATT and CDR2 SNEGSKA (reference sequence). V lost 6 bases to trimming and J lost 3 bases; unmatched junction nucleotides: 10. The CDR3 extends over 14 amino acids. The CDR3 DNA sequence: TGCAGTGCCGGGCGGGGGTTTAGGAAAGAGACCCAGTACTTC. Translation gives CSAGRGFRKETQYF.

This clonotype was recorded many times. The V call is TRBV28, the J call TRBJ2-4; 14 bases align to TRBD2. The CDR3 covers 17 residues. Germline V lookup: CDR1 MDHEN, CDR2 SYDVKM. With 10 bases clipped from V and 1 base from J, the junction kept 9 bases outside the gene matches. The CDR3 nucleotides read TGTGCCACCGAGGGACTAGCGGGAGCAGGGGCCAAAAACATTCAGTACTTC. Translation: CATEGLAGAGAKNIQYF.

This clonotype occurred many times. This rearrangement joins TRBV28 to TRBJ1-5; the match to TRBD1 covers 7 bases. This CDR3 comprises 14 residues. The germline gives CDR1 MDHEN, CDR2 SYDVKM. Trimming at V came to 4 bases and at J to 7 bases, leaving 7 bases not matched to a gene. The CDR3 protein is CASSSDRVGQPQHF. CDR3 DNA sequence: TGTGCCAGCAGTTCCGACAGGGTCGGACAGCCCCAGCATTTT.

This clonotype was found many times. V and J are TRBV12-3 or TRBV12-4 and TRBJ1-5; TRBD1 might be the D (5 bases). The V end lost 6 bases, the J end lost 4 bases, and 16 bases lay between the germline ends. The CDR3 has 15 amino acids. CDR3 residues: CASSPERGGNQPQHF. The CDR3 nucleotides read TGTGCCAGCAGCCCTGAAAGGGGAGGGAATCAGCCCCAGCATTTT.

In its sample, this clonotype was seen once. The rearrangement links TRBV2 to TRBJ1-2; 7 nucleotides line up with TRBD1. The ends lost 8 bases at V and 4 bases at J; junction bases unmatched: 13. The CDR3 is 15 amino acids. Germline V gene sequence: CDR1 SNHLY, CDR2 FYNNEI. CDR3 bases: TGTGCCAGCCAGGGGGGGGGCAGGGGCACCTATGGCTACACCTTC. The encoded protein is CASQGGGRGTYGYTF.

A note on this clonotype: This could be a read error, since a much larger clone is one nucleotide away. The chain uses TRBV18 and TRBJ2-7; the D gene is possibly TRBD2 (5 bases). CDR3 length equals 13 residues. Germline V lookup: CDR1 KGHSH, CDR2 LQKENI. The CDR3 here is CASSWEKYYEQCF. DNA of the CDR3: TGTGCCAGCTCATGGGAGAAGTACTACGAGCAGTGCTTC.

This clonotype was seen ten or more times. A much larger clone differs from this one at a single base, so this may be a read error. This CDR3 fails to terminate in the conserved phenylalanine or tryptophan, so it likely reflects a read error. The genes are TRBV7-8 and TRBJ1-1; D is unclear. V lost 1 base and J 1 base, leaving 7 bases between the germline ends. Germline-derived CDR1 and CDR2 are SGHVS and FQNEAQ. CDR3 length: 14 residues. CDR3 nucleotide sequence: TGTGCCAGCAGCTTAGTTGCGGCGAACACTGAAGCTTTCCTT. This encodes CASSLVAANTEAFL.

In its sample, this clonotype was seen many times. The chain couples TRBV4-1 to TRBJ2-7, with TRBD1 matching over 9 bases. Germline V gene sequence: CDR1 MGHRA, CDR2 YSYEKL. V was clipped by 5 bases and J by 7 bases; unmatched bases: 12. The CDR3 is 15 amino acids. The CDR3: CASSTRQGVTREQYF. The CDR3 DNA is TGCGCCAGCAGCACCCGACAGGGGGTGACGCGGGAGCAGTACTTC.

This clonotype has ten or more counts. V and J are TRBV5-1 and TRBJ2-2, with a tentative D call TRBD1 (5 bases). The CDR3 runs 14 residues. Germline loops: CDR1 SGHRS, CDR2 YFSETQ. V was shortened by 3 bases and J by 6 bases, with 12 bases between the two germline ends. CDR3 coding DNA: TGCGCCAGCAGCTCAGGGTCCAGTGCCGGGGAGCTGTTTTTT. Translation gives CASSSGSSAGELFF.

As for this clonotype: Without the conserved terminal phenylalanine or tryptophan, this CDR3 likely stems from a read error. The DNA is left out, because the CDR3 cannot be placed on it with certainty; the CDR3 is given as TCRdb lists it. This chain uses TRBV12-3 or TRBV12-4 with TRBJ1-1; the table calls TRBD1, which could not be checked here. Inclusive of both ends, the CDR3 amounts to 15 amino acids. The CDR3 protein is CASQPSQGAGTEACL.

The chain uses TRBV6-2 or TRBV6-3 and TRBJ2-6; D not certain. Trimming cost V 4 bases and J 0 bases, with 7 bases left between them. The length of the CDR3 is 15 residues. Per germline, CDR1 MNHEY and CDR2 SVGEGT. The DNA of the CDR3 is TGTGCCAGCAGTTTAATCACCTCTGGGGCCAACGTCCTGACTTTC. It is translated as CASSLITSGANVLTF.

This clonotype was observed at least ten times. One end of the junction varies from germline; a read error may be responsible. CDR3 in amino acids: CASSPHNYKQYF. The CDR3 bases are TGTGCCAGCAGCCCCCACAACTACAAGCAGTACTTC. V is TRBV11-2 and J is TRBJ2-7; no definite D call. The CDR3 runs to 12 residues. Per the germline V gene, CDR1 is SGHAT and CDR2 is FQNNGV.